The clone carrying this T cell receptor (beta chain) was counted ten times or more. Its antigen is still unknown. The CDR3 contains 14 residues. Trimming removed 5 bases at V and 5 bases at J, with 15 bases between. This specimen comes from a study of breast tumors, draining lymph nodes, adjacent tissues. The lymph nodes were axillary draining lymph nodes from breast cancer patients. General study results and limits: Luminal-like breast cancer showed significantly greater tumor-nontumor repertoire similarity than basal-like breast cancer did. That most tumor T cells come from lymph nodes remained unproven.

Each CDR3 protein gets one entry after TCRdb re-called the multiplex PCR reads with MiXCR. The sample has 270,000 or so distinct CDR3 sequences; under 35% are singletons. Sample: axillary lymph node tissue. The rearrangement uses TRBV12-3 or TRBV12-4 and TRBJ1-2; a possible D gene is TRBD1 (5 bases). This sequence was found in a female donor with breast cancer. Some clones in this sample may be carry-over from other donors' samples. CDR3 loop: CASSIQGLWYGYTF. The CDR3, as DNA: TGTGCCAGCAGTATCCAGGGATTGTGGTATGGCTACACCTTC.